These 24 T cell receptor beta chains were all obtained from the same sample, sequenced in a study of cytomegalovirus exposure and HLA in healthy donors. Produced via immunoSEQ multiplex PCR; TCRdb's table is partial and in-frame only. The table shows some 69,000 clones, with around 95% occurring only once. The specimen sequenced was PBMCs. Receptors were obtained from a man younger than 30 in good health and CMV-seronegative.

This chain connects TRBV4-1 to TRBJ2-2; D not certain. V lost 0 bases, J lost 2 bases, and 7 bases lay in between. The CDR3 consists of 15 residues. Germline loops: CDR1 MGHRA, CDR2 YSYEKL. The CDR3 DNA is TGCGCCAGCAGCCAAGATGCAGATAACACCGGGGAGCTGTTTTTT. It codes for CASSQDADNTGELFF.

The chain joins TRBV19 to TRBJ1-5; 10 bases agree with TRBD1. V lost 5 bases to trimming and J lost 6 bases; unmatched junction nucleotides: 7. The CDR3 totals 15 residues. CDR1 and CDR2 from the germline V gene are LNHDA and SQIVND (reference sequence). The CDR3 nucleotides are TGTGCCAGTAGTCTCATGGGACAGGGGACTCAGCCCCAGCATTTT. Protein sequence: CASSLMGQGTQPQHF.

The chain employs TRBV4-2 and TRBJ2-6; D gene unclear. The length of the CDR3 is 16 residues. V lost 0 bases, J lost 0 bases, and 6 bases lay in between. Germline V gene sequence: CDR1 LGHNA, CDR2 YNFKEQ. The CDR3 reads CASSQDFSSGANVLTF. The CDR3 coding sequence is TGTGCCAGCAGCCAAGATTTCAGCTCTGGGGCCAACGTCCTGACTTTC.

V usage is TRBV21-1 and J usage is TRBJ1-2; TRBD1 is taken as the D call from the table, unchecked against the DNA. TRBV21-1 is listed as a pseudogene. The CDR3 runs 17 residues. CDR3: CASSKRDRATAGYGYTF. The CDR3 DNA sequence: TGTGCCAGCAGCAAAAGGGACAGGGCAACAGCCGGGTATGGCTACACCTTC.

CDR3 amino acids: CASGLSRLAGASSTDTQYF. The CDR3 DNA reads TGTGCTAGTGGTTTGTCAAGACTAGCGGGAGCATCTAGCACAGATACGCAGTATTTT. The chain is built from TRBV12-5 and TRBJ2-3; 12 positions agree with TRBD2. The germline V gene encodes CDR1 LGHNT and CDR2 FRNRAP. The length of the CDR3 is 19 residues. The V and J ends lost 2 bases and 0 bases, in that order; junction bases with no gene match: 9.

The chain joins TRBV2 to TRBJ1-4; 8 bases line up with TRBD1. This CDR3 comprises 14 residues. V gave up 4 bases and J gave up 7 bases; unmatched junction bases: 5. In germline, CDR1 is SNHLY, CDR2 FYNNEI. In DNA, the CDR3 is TGTGCCAGCAGTGGTGACAGGGGCGGTGAAAAACTGTTTTTT. Translation gives CASSGDRGGEKLFF.

The chain uses TRBV7-3 and TRBJ2-7; 7 bases match TRBD2. This CDR3 contains 15 residues. Germline-derived CDR1 and CDR2 are SGHTA and FQGTGA. Germline trimming cut 7 bases from V and 0 bases from J; bases unmatched to any gene: 9. CDR3 sequence reads: CASTESASGSYEQYF. The CDR3 DNA follows: TGTGCCAGCACCGAAAGTGCTAGCGGCTCCTACGAGCAGTACTTC.

This clone occurred once. V gene TRBV28 combines with J gene TRBJ1-5, with TRBD1 identical over 9 bases. The CDR3 totals 15 residues. Per the germline V gene, CDR1 is MDHEN and CDR2 is SYDVKM. The V and J ends lost 4 bases and 4 bases, in that order; junction bases with no gene match: 5. The chain's CDR3 is CASSSTGGGNQPQHF. The CDR3 nucleotides are TGTGCCAGCAGTTCGACAGGGGGAGGTAATCAGCCCCAGCATTTT.

The chain recombines TRBV5-6 with TRBJ1-2; a possible D gene is TRBD1 (5 bases). This CDR3 has 14 residues. Deletions cut 2 bases from V and 8 bases from J, with 16 bases between. Germline CDR1 SGHDT, CDR2 YYEEEE. CDR3 amino acids: CASSLRPGLRGYTF. CDR3 DNA sequence: TGTGCCAGCAGCTTAAGACCAGGGCTCCGCGGCTACACCTTC.

V usage is TRBV7-9 and J usage is TRBJ2-1; the match to TRBD1 covers 7 bases. The V gene's germline CDR1 is SEHNR and CDR2 FQNEAQ (reference sequence). The trim removed 6 bases at V and 6 bases at J, leaving 5 bases unmatched. This CDR3 region has 13 residues. The CDR3 nucleotides read TGTGCCAGCAGTGTGGCAGGGGGCAATGAGCAGTTCTTC. Translated, it gives CASSVAGGNEQFF.

The chain joins TRBV6-5 to TRBJ2-1, with D perhaps TRBD1 (6 bases). Germline loops: CDR1 MNHEY, CDR2 SVGAGI. The CDR3 is made up of 14 amino acids. The germline V and J ends were trimmed by 8 bases and 6 bases, with 17 bases remaining between them. CDR3 region: CASGTGMSLNEQFF. The CDR3 DNA reads as TGTGCCAGCGGTACAGGGATGAGTCTCAATGAGCAGTTCTTC.

This clone was found once. The chain uses TRBV7-9 and TRBJ2-5; TRBD1 is a possible D gene (6 bases). Germline V gene data show CDR1 as SEHNR and CDR2 as FQNEAQ (reference sequence). V was cut by 5 bases and J by 1 base, with 14 bases left in between. The CDR3 spans 15 residues. The CDR3: CASSPRGYGQETQYF. CDR3 DNA sequence: TGTGCCAGCAGCCCGAGGGGGTATGGCCAAGAGACCCAGTACTTC.

The rearrangement links TRBV11-3 to TRBJ2-3; possibly TRBD2 for D (6 bases). Between the trimmed V and J ends, which lost 2 bases and 0 bases, there was a span of 6 bases. Germline CDR1 reads SGHNT; CDR2 reads YENEEA. The CDR3 is 14 residues long. The CDR3 here is CASSLSGSTDTQYF. CDR3 sequence (DNA): TGTGCCAGCAGCTTAAGCGGGAGCACAGATACGCAGTATTTT.

The chain employs TRBV6-1 and TRBJ1-1; D is uncertain. The CDR3 runs 13 residues. Germline V gene sequence: CDR1 MNHNS, CDR2 SASEGT. Trimming pared 5 bases from V and 3 bases from J, leaving 10 bases between. CDR3 sequence reads: CASSKARDTEAFF. The CDR3 nucleotides read TGTGCCAGCAGTAAGGCTCGGGACACTGAAGCTTTCTTT.

The chain is built from TRBV4-2 and TRBJ1-2, with TRBD1 identical over 9 bases. With 0 bases clipped from V and 1 base from J, the junction kept 6 bases outside the gene matches. The CDR3 covers 17 residues. CDR1 is LGHNA and CDR2 is YNFKEQ in the germline V gene. The CDR3, as DNA: TGTGCCAGCAGCCAAGAGCCTCCGACAGGGGGTAACTATGGCTACACCTTC. It specifies CASSQEPPTGGNYGYTF.

The chain carries TRBV19 and TRBJ2-3, with TRBD2 matching over 7 bases. Germline values: CDR1 LNHDA, CDR2 SQIVND (reference sequence). The CDR3 sequence is 13 residues long. After removal of 5 bases from V and 4 bases from J, the junction contained 3 bases not matched to a gene. The CDR3 DNA is TGTGCCAGTAGTCTCGGACTAGCAGATACGCAGTATTTT. It yields the protein CASSLGLADTQYF.

The chain recombines TRBV5-6 with TRBJ1-5; TRBD1 aligns across 7 bases. This CDR3 region has 17 residues. Per germline, CDR1 SGHDT and CDR2 YYEEEE. V shed 3 bases, J shed 3 bases, and the junction held 12 bases outside the gene matches. The DNA of the CDR3 is TGTGCCAGCAGCTATCGAGGAGGACAGGACTACAATCAGCCCCAGCATTTT. Its protein product is CASSYRGGQDYNQPQHF.

The rearrangement uses TRBV10-3 and TRBJ2-1; 8 nucleotides line up with TRBD1. The CDR3 length is 17 residues. The germline CDR1 and CDR2 sequences are ENHRY and SYGVKD. V shed 4 bases, J shed 0 bases, and the junction held 8 bases outside the gene matches. This chain's CDR3 is CAISASRDRSSYNEQFF. DNA of the CDR3: TGTGCCATCAGTGCCTCGAGGGACAGGAGCTCCTACAATGAGCAGTTCTTC.

The chain recombines TRBV19 with TRBJ2-2; D gene uncertain. Germline loops: CDR1 LNHDA, CDR2 SQIVND (reference sequence). The CDR3 sequence is 11 residues long. The V end was cut by 7 bases, the J end by 4 bases, with 4 bases between. The CDR3 coding sequence is TGTGCCAGTACGGGCACCGGGGAGCTGTTTTTT. Its protein product is CASTGTGELFF.

The rearrangement links TRBV6-4 to TRBJ1-4, with D tentatively TRBD1 (5 bases). Trimming took 8 bases from V and 7 from J, leaving 17 bases between them. CDR3 length: 14 residues. Germline CDR1 is MRHNA and CDR2 is SNTAGT. The CDR3 sequence is CASRAGPEGEKLFF. The CDR3 nucleotides read TGTGCCAGCCGGGCGGGACCGGAGGGTGAAAAACTGTTTTTT.

This clone was seen just once. The chain uses TRBV6-5 and TRBJ1-3, with a possible D match to TRBD1 (5 bases). The V gene lost 0 bases and the J gene lost 6 bases, with 15 bases spanning the gap. The CDR3 runs 16 residues. Germline-derived CDR1 and CDR2 are MNHEY and SVGAGI. Here the CDR3 reads CASSYSVGQGENTIYF. DNA for the CDR3: TGTGCCAGCAGTTACTCGGTTGGGCAGGGCGAAAACACCATATATTTT.

The V call is TRBV19, the J call TRBJ1-3; TRBD1 might be the D (6 bases). CDR1 is LNHDA and CDR2 is SQIVND in the germline V gene (reference sequence). V was cut by 3 bases and J by 0 bases, with 12 bases left in between. This CDR3 spans 16 amino acids. In DNA form, the CDR3 reads TGTGCCAGTAGTATTCGGCAGGGGAACTCTGGAAACACCATATATTTT. Protein: CASSIRQGNSGNTIYF.

V is TRBV6-5 and J is TRBJ1-2; D gene ambiguous. Germline CDR1 reads MNHEY; CDR2 reads SVGAGI. The V end was cut by 4 bases, the J end by 5 bases, with 11 bases between. CDR3 length equals 13 residues. This chain's CDR3 is CASSSGGPYGYTF. In DNA form, the CDR3 reads TGTGCCAGCAGTTCGGGAGGGCCATATGGCTACACCTTC.

The chain has TRBV9 and TRBJ1-2; 9 bases are a match to TRBD1. This CDR3 spans 17 amino acids. The germline gives CDR1 SGDLS, CDR2 YYNGEE. V lost 6 bases and J lost 1; bases outside the gene matches: 13. Here the CDR3 DNA reads TGTGCCAGCACCAGCTGGCCACAGGGGGCCCATAACTATGGCTACACCTTC. Protein: CASTSWPQGAHNYGYTF.